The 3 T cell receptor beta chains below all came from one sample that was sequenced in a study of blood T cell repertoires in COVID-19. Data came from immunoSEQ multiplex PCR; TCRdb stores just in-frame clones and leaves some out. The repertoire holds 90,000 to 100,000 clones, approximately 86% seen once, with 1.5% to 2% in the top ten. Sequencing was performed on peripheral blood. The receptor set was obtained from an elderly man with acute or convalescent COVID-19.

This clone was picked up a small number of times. CDR3 sequence (DNA): TGTGCCAGCAGTTCCCCCGGGACAGGAAACTCCTACGAGCAGTACTTC. Its protein is CASSSPGTGNSYEQYF. The gene calls are TRBV6-6 and TRBJ2-7; 8 nucleotides match TRBD1. Germline V gives CDR1 MNHNY, CDR2 SVGAGI (reference sequence). The CDR3 length is 16 residues. V shed 4 bases and J 0 bases; nucleotides not matched to a gene: 8.

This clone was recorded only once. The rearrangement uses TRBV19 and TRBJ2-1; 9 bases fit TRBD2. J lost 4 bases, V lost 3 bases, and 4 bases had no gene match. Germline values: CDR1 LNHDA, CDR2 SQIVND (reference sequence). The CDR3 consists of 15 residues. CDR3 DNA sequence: TGTGCCAGTAGTATCGGGCTAGCGGGATACAATGAGCAGTTCTTC. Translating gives CASSIGLAGYNEQFF. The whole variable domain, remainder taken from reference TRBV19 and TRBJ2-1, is DGGITQSPKYLFRKEGQNVTLSCEQNLNHDAMYWYRQDPGQGLRLIYYSQIVNDFQKGDIAEGYSVSREKKESFPLTVTSAQKNPTAFYLCASSIGLAGYNEQFFGPGTRLTVL.

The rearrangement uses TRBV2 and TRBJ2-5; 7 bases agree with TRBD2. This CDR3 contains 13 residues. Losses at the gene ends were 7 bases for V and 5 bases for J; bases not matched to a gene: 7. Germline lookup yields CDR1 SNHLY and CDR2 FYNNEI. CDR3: CASNRLARETQYF. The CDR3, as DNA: TGTGCCAGCAACCGACTAGCCAGGGAGACCCAGTACTTC.